This T cell receptor beta chain was captured by sequencing in a study of shared clonotypes between healthy human individuals. Only in-frame clones appear in the TCRdb table, and some are missing; sequencing was by immunoSEQ multiplex PCR. The sample has a few million clones, approximately 90% seen once. The CDR3 spans 15 residues. Germline-derived CDR1 and CDR2 are SEHNR and FQNEAQ (reference sequence). The V gene lost 1 base and the J gene lost 4 bases, with 13 bases spanning the gap. Sample: naive CD4+ T cells sorted from blood. Subset indicated: CD45RA+ positively selected. V usage is TRBV7-9 and J usage is TRBJ2-5; D is perhaps TRBD1 or TRBD2 (5 bases each). This sequence was found in a man aged 18 to 30 in good health. CDR3 DNA: TGTGCCAGCAGCTTAGGACCGGGACCCACAGAGACCCAGTACTTC. This translates into CASSLGPGPTETQYF.